The clone carrying this T cell receptor (beta chain) was observed a few times. Trimming took 5 bases from V and 2 from J; bases not matched to a gene: 7. The CDR3 has 14 amino acids. Germline lookup yields CDR1 DFQATT and CDR2 SNEGSKA (reference sequence). The data stem from a study of T cells after yellow fever vaccination. TCRdb re-called the 5' RACE reads with MiXCR, one entry per CDR3 protein. The table lists a few hundred thousand distinct CDR3 sequences, about 7.8% of them singletons, with roughly a sixth in the top ten. The TCR comes from a man aged 18 to 35 who received the YFV17D yellow fever vaccine. Sequenced material: PBMCs, taken more than 35 days after the first yellow fever vaccination. V is TRBV20-1 and J is TRBJ2-5; 8 bases map to TRBD2. The CDR3 DNA reads as TGCAGTGCTCCCCGGGGGGGCTTTCAAGAGACCCAGTACTTC. This translates into CSAPRGGFQETQYF.